Listed below are T cell receptor beta chains from one sample, sequenced in a study of blood T cell repertoires in COVID-19. Sequencing was performed with immunoSEQ multiplex PCR; in TCRdb, only in-frame clones are kept and a portion is missing. The sample includes 110,000 to 150,000 clones, approximately 85% of them seen just once. Source material: peripheral blood. The receptors were sampled from an elderly woman with acute or convalescent COVID-19. Each CDR3 is given with its conserved first and last residue. A D gene is named only where the DNA matches it firmly. Rows may omit the clone size; those that give it use once, few, many or a size class.

j_call d_call v_call clone_size cdr3_length cdr3_aa cdr3_nt
TRBJ2-7 - TRBV28 - 13 CASRTSTTYEQYF TGTGCCAGCAGGACTAGTACAACCTACGAGCAGTACTTC
TRBJ2-1 - TRBV18 few 13 CASSTGVGDEQFF TGTGCCAGCTCCACGGGAGTGGGGGATGAGCAGTTCTTC
TRBJ1-1 TRBD1 TRBV5-1 once 15 CASSFFTGAYTEAFF TGCGCCAGCAGCTTTTTTACAGGGGCCTACACTGAAGCTTTCTTT
TRBJ2-7 TRBD2 TRBV4-2 once 16 CASSQGLGGYTYEQYF TGTGCCAGCAGCCAGGGGCTCGGGGGGTATACCTACGAGCAGTACTTC
TRBJ2-7 - TRBV29-1 - 12 CSVQDGVNEQYF TGCAGCGTCCAGGACGGGGTAAACGAGCAGTACTTC
TRBJ2-7 - TRBV7-2 few 15 CASSFSADLRDEQYF TGTGCCAGCAGCTTTTCAGCGGACCTCCGGGACGAGCAGTACTTC
TRBJ2-1 - TRBV5-5 once 12 CASSLGFTEQFF TGTGCCAGCAGCCTCGGGTTCACAGAGCAGTTCTTC
TRBJ2-1 TRBD1 TRBV24-1 few 17 CATSDTDRDSLYNEQFF TGTGCCACCAGTGACACCGACCGGGACAGCCTTTACAATGAGCAGTTCTTC
TRBJ2-3 TRBD1 TRBV6-5 - 15 CASRSGTGGRDTQYF TGTGCCAGCAGATCCGGGACAGGGGGCAGAGATACGCAGTATTTT
TRBJ2-1 TRBD2 TRBV7-8 - 18 CASSFSSGSIGSYNEQFF TGTGCCAGCAGCTTTTCTAGCGGGAGTATTGGATCCTACAATGAGCAGTTCTTC
TRBJ2-7 TRBD1 TRBV28 few 14 CASTGQGVSYEQYF TGTGCCAGCACGGGACAGGGGGTGTCCTACGAGCAGTACTTC
TRBJ1-1 - TRBV5-1 - 12 CASSIGGTEAFF TGCGCCAGCAGTATCGGGGGCACTGAAGCTTTCTTT
TRBJ1-2 - TRBV9 - 15 CASSVGGAGVGGYTF TGTGCCAGCAGCGTAGGAGGGGCAGGGGTGGGCGGCTACACCTTC
TRBJ2-7 - TRBV20-1 - 11 CSASSSWEQYF TGCAGTGCTAGTTCGAGTTGGGAGCAGTACTTC
TRBJ2-1 - TRBV10-1 - 13 CASSSDWAGEQFF TGCGCCAGCAGTTCGGACTGGGCCGGGGAGCAGTTCTTC
TRBJ1-5 - TRBV18 once 15 CASSTGGGGNQPQHF TGTGCCAGCTCGACCGGGGGGGGCGGCAATCAGCCCCAGCATTTT
TRBJ1-2 - TRBV5-1 - 15 CASSLDRWEYYGYTF TGCGCCAGCAGCTTGGACAGGTGGGAATACTATGGCTACACCTTC
TRBJ2-5 - TRBV5-1 - 14 CASSWHRGEKTQYF TGCGCCAGCAGCTGGCACCGGGGAGAGAAGACCCAGTACTTC
TRBJ1-2 TRBD1 TRBV6-1 few 14 CASSETGGFYGYTF TGTGCCAGCAGTGAGACAGGGGGCTTCTATGGCTACACCTTC
TRBJ1-5 - TRBV19 - 13 CASSAGRDQPQHF TGTGCCAGTAGTGCGGGCCGCGATCAGCCCCAGCATTTT
TRBJ2-3 TRBD1 TRBV27 - 15 CASSPTGEQVDTQYF TGTGCCAGCAGTCCGACAGGGGAACAAGTGGATACGCAGTATTTT
TRBJ1-1 - TRBV27 - 14 CASSDRLMNTEAFF TGTGCCAGTTCGGACAGACTTATGAACACTGAAGCTTTCTTT
TRBJ1-2 TRBD1 TRBV5-1 - 15 CASSPSGTGVVGYTF TGCGCCAGCAGCCCCTCCGGGACAGGGGTAGTTGGCTACACCTTC
TRBJ2-7 TRBD1 TRBV5-1 - 14 CASSFGQGGYEQYF TGCGCCAGCAGCTTTGGACAGGGCGGCTACGAGCAGTACTTC
TRBJ1-4 TRBD1 TRBV6-5 - 15 CASRGRPGQGEKLFF TGTGCCAGCAGGGGAAGGCCGGGACAGGGGGAAAAACTGTTTTTT
TRBJ2-1 TRBD2 TRBV27 - 15 CASSLRLAVYNEQFF TGTGCCAGCAGTTTACGACTAGCGGTTTACAATGAGCAGTTCTTC
TRBJ2-3 - TRBV3-1/TRBV3-2 - 22 CASSHLSEDLMVGAAPQDTQYF TGTGCCAGCAGCCATCTTTCTGAGGATTTGATGGTTGGGGCAGCGCCTCAAGATACGCAGTATTTT
TRBJ2-3 TRBD1 TRBV4-2 - 15 CASSQRGQVTDTQYF TGTGCCAGCAGCCAAAGGGGACAGGTCACAGATACGCAGTATTTT
TRBJ2-5 TRBD2 TRBV7-9 - 16 CASSPRTSGDQETQYF TGTGCCAGCAGCCCGCGGACTAGCGGAGACCAAGAGACCCAGTACTTC
TRBJ2-3 TRBD2 TRBV3-1/TRBV3-2 - 16 CASSQWVAGRGDTQYF TGTGCCAGCAGCCAATGGGTAGCGGGGAGGGGAGATACGCAGTATTTT
TRBJ2-1 - TRBV4-1 - 14 CASSQEGVLNEQFF TGCGCCAGCAGCCAAGAGGGAGTGCTCAATGAGCAGTTCTTC
TRBJ1-4 - TRBV18 - 14 CASSPPGELGKLFF TGTGCCAGCTCACCACCGGGCGAACTTGGAAAACTGTTTTTT
TRBJ1-6 TRBD1 TRBV11-2 few 16 CASSLVGYRGSSPLHF TGTGCCAGCAGCTTAGTCGGATACAGGGGTTCCTCACCCCTCCACTTT
TRBJ2-1 TRBD1 TRBV3-1/TRBV3-2 - 14 CASSLGTAYNEQFF TGTGCCAGCAGCCTCGGGACAGCCTACAATGAGCAGTTCTTC
TRBJ2-1 TRBD1 TRBV10-1 - 16 CASSESSRGPYNEQFF TGCGCCAGCAGTGAGTCTTCTAGGGGGCCGTACAATGAGCAGTTCTTC